This T cell receptor beta chain was retrieved from a study of cytomegalovirus exposure and HLA in healthy donors. Regarding the study as a whole: For most subjects, TCR beta sequences were reported to predict HLA-A and HLA-B alleles with accuracy.

Germline V gene data show CDR1 as SGHDT and CDR2 as YYEEEE. CDR3 length: 16 amino acids. Trimming cost V 4 bases and J 3 bases, with 16 bases left between them. With regard to this clone: Its antigen is currently unknown.

The PCR ran on 60 Vbeta and 13 Jbeta primers. This table comes from immunoSEQ multiplex PCR, and its TCRdb copy is limited to in-frame clones, with some not included. Counted here are roughly 110,000 clones, about 68% occurring once; the ten biggest clones make up around 3.9%. This clonotype originated in a woman between 40 and 55 years old in good health and CMV-seropositive. The genes are TRBV5-6 and TRBJ1-4; a weak D match, TRBD1 (5 bases). The sequencing sample was made of PBMCs. CDR3 loop: CASSDFAGYSNEKLFF. The CDR3 coding sequence is TGTGCCAGCAGCGACTTTGCAGGGTATTCTAATGAAAAACTGTTTTTT.